A selection of T cell receptor beta chains follows, all from one sample in a study of neurological immune-mediated disorders. TCRdb passed the 5' RACE reads through MiXCR, listing each CDR3 protein once. The top ten clones hold under 6.5% of a sample with around 94,000 distinct CDR3 sequences, 3.5% of them seen once. The sample taken for sequencing was PBMCs. The source is a woman between 18 and 29 years old with multiple sclerosis. Each CDR3 is given with its conserved first and last residue. A D gene is named only where the DNA matches it firmly. Rows may omit the clone size; those that give it use once, few, many or a size class.

TRBD2 | TRBJ2-2 | TRBV7-8 | many | 17 | TGTGCCAGCAGCTTAGTGCCCAGCGGGGCGAACACCGGGGAGCTGTTTTTT | CASSLVPSGANTGELFF
TRBD1 | TRBJ2-3 | TRBV5-1 | many | 16 | TGCGCCAGCAGCATCGGGACAGGGACTATCACAGATACGCAGTATTTT | CASSIGTGTITDTQYF
TRBD2 | TRBJ2-7 | TRBV2 | many | 16 | TGTGCCAGCAGATTCACTAGCGGGATCTCCGCCTACGAGCAGTACTTC | CASRFTSGISAYEQYF
- | TRBJ1-2 | TRBV4-1 | many | 14 | TGCGCCAGCAGCCCTATGACAGATCTGGGTGGCTACACCTTC | CASSPMTDLGGYTF
TRBD1 | TRBJ2-7 | TRBV5-1 | many | 17 | TGCGCCAGCAGCGGTGCCCCCGGAGACAGGGGAGCCTACGAGCAGTACTTC | CASSGAPGDRGAYEQYF
- | TRBJ1-5 | TRBV11-2 | many | 14 | TGTGCCAGCAGCTTCAGCGGGACTCATCAGCCCCAGCATTTT | CASSFSGTHQPQHF
- | TRBJ2-7 | TRBV12-3/TRBV12-4 | many | 14 | TGTGCCAGCAGTTTAGCCCCGGGGGCGTATGAGCAGTACTTC | CASSLAPGAYEQYF
- | TRBJ2-7 | TRBV11-2 | - | 14 | TGTGCCAGCAGCCTTACAGGAGGGCTTCGAGAGCAGTACTTC | CASSLTGGLREQYF
- | TRBJ2-4 | TRBV20-1 | many | 12 | TGCAGTGTGGTCGGGTCCGGGGACATTCAGTACTTC | CSVVGSGDIQYF
- | TRBJ2-1 | TRBV12-3/TRBV12-4 | many | 15 | TGTGCCAGCAGTTTCGCGGCTCTCTCCTACAATGAGCAGTTCTTC | CASSFAALSYNEQFF
- | TRBJ2-1 | TRBV7-3 | many | 13 | TGTGCCAGCAGGTCCCCGGCCGACAATGAGCAGTTCTTC | CASRSPADNEQFF
- | TRBJ1-6 | TRBV5-4 | many | 15 | TGTGCCAGCAGCGGAGGGACGGATTATAATTCACCCCTCCACTTT | CASSGGTDYNSPLHF
TRBD2 | TRBJ2-7 | TRBV14 | many | 15 | TGTGCCAGCAGCCCACTAGCGTCCCGTCCCTACGAGCAGTACTTC | CASSPLASRPYEQYF
- | TRBJ2-4 | TRBV6-5 | many | 15 | TGTGCCAGCAGTTACCAGCCAGTAGCCAAAAACATTCAGTACTTC | CASSYQPVAKNIQYF
- | TRBJ1-2 | TRBV28 | few | 12 | TGTGCCAGCGAGGGGTTATGGGATGGCTACACCTTC | CASEGLWDGYTF
- | TRBJ1-6 | TRBV3-1 | many | 14 | TGTGCCAGCAGCCGCAATAACATGGATTCACCCCTCCACTTT | CASSRNNMDSPLHF
- | TRBJ2-3 | TRBV11-3 | few | 12 | TGTGCCAGCACCCTAGCTGCAGATACGCAGTATTTT | CASTLAADTQYF
- | TRBJ1-2 | TRBV3-1 | many | 14 | TGTGCCAGCAGCCAAGGCCCTCAGGACTATGGCTACACCTTC | CASSQGPQDYGYTF
- | TRBJ2-7 | TRBV14 | many | 13 | TGTGCCAGCAGCCCACACACAGAGTACGAGCAGTACTTC | CASSPHTEYEQYF
- | TRBJ1-1 | TRBV5-1 | many | 14 | TGCGCCAGCAGCCCTACCCAGGGGCGGACTGAAGCTTTCTTT | CASSPTQGRTEAFF
TRBD1 | TRBJ2-2 | TRBV28 | many | 15 | TGTGCCAGCATTCAGGACAGGGGAAACACCGGGGAGCTGTTTTTT | CASIQDRGNTGELFF
TRBD1 | TRBJ1-1 | TRBV5-5 | many | 16 | TGTGCCAGCAGCCCAATACCGGGACAGGAGAACACTGAAGCTTTCTTT | CASSPIPGQENTEAFF
- | TRBJ1-1 | TRBV29-1 | many | 13 | TGCAGCGCCGTTCTTACCGCGAACACTGAAGCTTTCTTT | CSAVLTANTEAFF
- | TRBJ1-5 | TRBV5-1 | few | 14 | TGCGCCAGCAGCTTAAGGCCATTAGGTCAGCCCCAGCATTTT | CASSLRPLGQPQHF
TRBD2 | TRBJ2-1 | TRBV7-9 | many | 20 | TGTGCCAGCAGCTCCTTCGGTCCTAGCGGGAGTTTCCGCGGAGAGTATGAGCAGTTCTTC | CASSSFGPSGSFRGEYEQFF
- | TRBJ1-5 | TRBV10-2 | many | 13 | TGCGCCAGTACTGAGGAGTTCAATCAGCCCCAGCATTTT | CASTEEFNQPQHF
- | TRBJ2-1 | TRBV9 | large | 19 | TGTGCCAGCAGCGTAGAACCTCTGGATCCTACCAGGGCCTACAATGAGCAGTTCTTC | CASSVEPLDPTRAYNEQFF
TRBD2 | TRBJ2-7 | TRBV7-6 | many | 18 | TGTGCCAGCAGCTTAGCGAAGGGACTAGCGCCGAGGTTCGACGAGCAGTACTTC | CASSLAKGLAPRFDEQYF
- | TRBJ1-1 | TRBV20-1 | many | 15 | TGCAGTGCTAGAGATCAATGGGGGGGAGACACTGAAGCTTTCTTT | CSARDQWGGDTEAFF
- | TRBJ2-3 | TRBV6-2/TRBV6-3 | many | 15 | TGTGCCAGCAGTTACGGGACCACTAGCACAGATACGCAGTATTTT | CASSYGTTSTDTQYF
TRBD1 | TRBJ2-7 | TRBV6-1 | many | 14 | TGTGCCAGCAGTGGGGGGACAGGGGCCTACGAGCAGTACTTC | CASSGGTGAYEQYF
TRBD2 | TRBJ2-1 | TRBV7-2 | many | 15 | TGTGCCAGCAGCTTAGGTGGGAGGGCCAGGGATGAGCAGTTCTTC | CASSLGGRARDEQFF
TRBD1 | TRBJ1-3 | TRBV24-1 | many | 16 | TGTGCCACCGGAGGGACAGAGACTGCCTCTGGAAACACCATATATTTT | CATGGTETASGNTIYF
- | TRBJ1-2 | TRBV28 | many | 14 | TGTGCCAGCGCGGGAACAGGGAGAAACTATGGCTACACCTTC | CASAGTGRNYGYTF
- | TRBJ2-2 | TRBV5-1 | many | 15 | TGCGCCAGCAGCTTGATTCCGGGAGCCACCGGGGAGCTGTTTTTT | CASSLIPGATGELFF
TRBD2 | TRBJ2-7 | TRBV12-3/TRBV12-4 | many | 18 | TGTGCCAGCAGTTTACGTGGACTAGCGGGGGTCCGCTCCTACGAGCAGTACTTC | CASSLRGLAGVRSYEQYF
TRBD2 | TRBJ2-1 | TRBV20-1 | many | 17 | TGCAGTGCTAGTAGTGGGACTAGCCTCTACTCCTACAATGAGCAGTTCTTC | CSASSGTSLYSYNEQFF
- | TRBJ2-3 | TRBV4-1 | few | 15 | TGCGCCAGCAGCCAGGACACAAACCGGGCAGATACGCAGTATTTT | CASSQDTNRADTQYF
- | TRBJ2-7 | TRBV5-1 | many | 14 | TGCGCCAGCAGCTTAGCGGACAACTCCTACGAGCAGTACTTC | CASSLADNSYEQYF
TRBD2 | TRBJ2-3 | TRBV3-1 | many | 19 | TGTGCCAGCAGCCATACTAGCGGGAAGGTTATGGAGTACACAGATACGCAGTATTTT | CASSHTSGKVMEYTDTQYF
- | TRBJ1-2 | TRBV13 | many | 18 | TGTGCCAGCAGCTTATTGGGGCAGGGCCTAGGGTACGGCTATGGCTACACCTTC | CASSLLGQGLGYGYGYTF
- | TRBJ2-7 | TRBV4-1 | few | 15 | TGCGCCAGCAGCCTTAAAGAGGGGAACCTAGGTGAGCAGTACTTC | CASSLKEGNLGEQYF
TRBD1 | TRBJ1-1 | TRBV10-2 | few | 13 | TGCGCCACACTCCGGGACAGGGGCTTTGAAGCTTTCTTT | CATLRDRGFEAFF
TRBD1 | TRBJ1-6 | TRBV10-3 | many | 17 | TGTGCCATCAGTGAGTCGTTTGCAGGGGGAGGAAATTCACCCCTCCACTTT | CAISESFAGGGNSPLHF
- | TRBJ2-3 | TRBV7-9 | many | 15 | TGTGCCAGCAATGGGGAGACAGAGAACGCGGATACGCAGTATTTT | CASNGETENADTQYF
- | TRBJ2-1 | TRBV7-2 | many | 16 | TGTGCCAGCAGCTTATTAGTCGGGAGCTCCTACAATGAGCAGTTCTTC | CASSLLVGSSYNEQFF
TRBD1 | TRBJ1-1 | TRBV7-2 | many | 14 | TGTGCCAGCAGCAAACAGGGGGCCGGCACTGAAGCTTTCTTT | CASSKQGAGTEAFF
TRBD1 | TRBJ2-1 | TRBV7-9 | many | 17 | TGTGCCAGCAGCCCTAGGACAGGGGGAATGTCCTACAATGAGCAGTTCTTC | CASSPRTGGMSYNEQFF
- | TRBJ2-2 | TRBV24-1 | many | 16 | TGTGCCACCAGGCGCTTGTGGCGGCAAGAAACCGGGGAGCTGTTTTTT | CATRRLWRQETGELFF
TRBD2 | TRBJ2-1 | TRBV12-3/TRBV12-4 | many | 14 | TGTGCCAGCAGCCGCCGCGGGGGATGGGATGAGCAGTTCTTC | CASSRRGGWDEQFF
TRBD1 | TRBJ2-1 | TRBV4-1 | many | 14 | TGCGCCAGCAGCCCCCGGGACAGATACAATGAGCAGTTCTTC | CASSPRDRYNEQFF
- | TRBJ2-2 | TRBV5-5 | many | 12 | TGTGCCGTGGGGGGTAGCACCGGGGAGCTGTTTTTT | CAVGGSTGELFF
- | TRBJ2-7 | TRBV20-1 | many | 13 | TGCAGTGCTAGAGATCAGGTCTCCTACGAGCAGCACTTC | CSARDQVSYEQHF